Listed below are T cell receptor beta chains from one sample, sequenced in a study of T cell responses to AZD1222 COVID-19 vaccine. Libraries were prepared by immunoSEQ multiplex PCR; TCRdb keeps only in-frame clonotypes and omits some of them. The sample lists just over 8,000 clones, roughly 88% seen once, with less than 9% in the top ten. The material was peripheral blood, obtained 28 days after the second AZD1222 dose. These receptors came from an adult who received the AZD1222 COVID-19 vaccine. Each CDR3 is given with its conserved first and last residue. The order of the fields is V gene, CDR3 length, J gene, clone size, D gene, CDR3 DNA, CDR3 protein. A D gene is named only where the DNA matches it firmly. The size of a clone is reported for some rows only, either as once, few or many, or as a class for expanded clones.

>TRBV2|14|TRBJ2-1|NA|NA
TGTGCCAGCAAGACCGAAGTGGACTACAATGAGCAGTTCTTC
CASKTEVDYNEQFF
>TRBV7-2|15|TRBJ2-6|NA|NA
TGTGCCAGCACCCGCGACCCCTCTGGGGCCAACGTCCTGACTTTC
CASTRDPSGANVLTF
>TRBV29-1|14|TRBJ1-2|NA|NA
TGCAGCGTTAACAGACTAGGGGAAAATCGTGGCTACACCTTC
CSVNRLGENRGYTF
>TRBV11-1|16|TRBJ1-5|NA|TRBD1
TGTGCCAGCAGTTACTTCCGGGACAGGGTTCGTCAGCCCCAGCATTTT
CASSYFRDRVRQPQHF
>TRBV7-2|13|TRBJ1-5|NA|NA
TGTGCCAGCAGCAGGGGGGTCAGTCAGCCCCAGCATTTT
CASSRGVSQPQHF
>TRBV28|16|TRBJ1-2|NA|TRBD1
TGTGCCAGCAGCACAACCGCGGGGACAGGGTACTATGGCTACACCTTC
CASSTTAGTGYYGYTF
>TRBV13|16|TRBJ2-7|NA|NA
TGTGCCAGCAGCCCATGGGGGCAGGAGAGCTCCTACGAGCAGTACTTC
CASSPWGQESSYEQYF
>TRBV24-1|12|TRBJ2-7|NA|NA
TGTGCCACCCGAGGGGACTCCTACGAGCAGTACTTC
CATRGDSYEQYF
>TRBV29-1|12|TRBJ2-3|once|NA
TGCAGCGTTGAGCCAGAAACAGATACGCAGTATTTT
CSVEPETDTQYF
>TRBV6-4|14|TRBJ2-2|NA|NA
TGTGCCAGCCGACCAGCCGCGAACACCGGGGAGCTGTTTTTT
CASRPAANTGELFF
>TRBV28|12|TRBJ1-1|NA|NA
TGTGCCAGCAGTTTGGATAACACTGAAGCTTTCTTT
CASSLDNTEAFF
>TRBV11-3|13|TRBJ2-7|NA|NA
TGTGCCAGCAGCCGTTTCAGCGGATACGAGCAGTACTTC
CASSRFSGYEQYF
>TRBV29-1|14|TRBJ2-2|NA|NA
TGCAGCGTTGACAGTTACGGAAACACCGGGGAGCTGTTTTTT
CSVDSYGNTGELFF
>TRBV11-3|14|TRBJ2-2|NA|NA
TGTGCCAGCAGCTTAGCGGCGAACACCGGGGAGCTGTTTTTT
CASSLAANTGELFF
>TRBV7-3|13|TRBJ1-1|once|NA
TGTGCCAGCAGCTTAACCCAGAACACTGAAGCTTTCTTT
CASSLTQNTEAFF
>TRBV28|15|TRBJ1-4|NA|NA
TGTGCCAGCAGTTTAGGGGGCCGGCGGAATGAAAAACTGTTTTTT
CASSLGGRRNEKLFF
>TRBV3-1/TRBV3-2|15|TRBJ2-2|NA|NA
TGTGCCAGCAGCCAAGGGCAGGGCTGGACCGGGGAGCTGTTTTTT
CASSQGQGWTGELFF
>TRBV7-2|16|TRBJ1-2|once|NA
TGTGCCAGCAGCAGAGGAGGTGCCCGGGCTAACTATGGCTACACCTTC
CASSRGGARANYGYTF
>TRBV28|14|TRBJ2-2|NA|NA
TGTGCCAGCAGTTTGAGGGGGAGTGGCGGGGAGCTGTTTTTT
CASSLRGSGGELFF
>TRBV5-1|13|TRBJ2-5|NA|TRBD2
TGCGCCAGCGCGGGAGGGCCTTCCGAGACCCAGTACTTC
CASAGGPSETQYF
>TRBV6-1|16|TRBJ1-2|NA|TRBD1
TGTGCCAGCAGTGTCACCGGGACAGCCACTCGGGATGGCTACACCTTC
CASSVTGTATRDGYTF
>TRBV28|13|TRBJ2-1|NA|NA
TGTGCCAGCAGTTTTACTAGCCCCAATGAGCAGTTCTTC
CASSFTSPNEQFF